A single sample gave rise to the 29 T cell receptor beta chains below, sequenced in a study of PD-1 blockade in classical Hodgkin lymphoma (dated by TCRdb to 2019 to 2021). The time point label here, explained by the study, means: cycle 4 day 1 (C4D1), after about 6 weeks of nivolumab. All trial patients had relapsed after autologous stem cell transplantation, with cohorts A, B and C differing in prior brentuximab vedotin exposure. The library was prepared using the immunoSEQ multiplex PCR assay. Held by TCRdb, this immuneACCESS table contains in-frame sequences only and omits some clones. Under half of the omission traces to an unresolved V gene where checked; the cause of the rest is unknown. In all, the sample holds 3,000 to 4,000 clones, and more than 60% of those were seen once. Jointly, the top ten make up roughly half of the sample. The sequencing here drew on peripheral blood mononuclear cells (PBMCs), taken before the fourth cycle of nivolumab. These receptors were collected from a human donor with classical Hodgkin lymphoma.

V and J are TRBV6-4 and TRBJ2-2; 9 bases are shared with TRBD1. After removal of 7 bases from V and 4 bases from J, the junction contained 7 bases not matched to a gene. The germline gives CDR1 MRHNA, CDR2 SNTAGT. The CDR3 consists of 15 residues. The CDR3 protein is CASKRDREGTGELFF. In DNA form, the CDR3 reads TGTGCCAGCAAAAGGGACAGGGAAGGCACCGGGGAGCTGTTTTTT.

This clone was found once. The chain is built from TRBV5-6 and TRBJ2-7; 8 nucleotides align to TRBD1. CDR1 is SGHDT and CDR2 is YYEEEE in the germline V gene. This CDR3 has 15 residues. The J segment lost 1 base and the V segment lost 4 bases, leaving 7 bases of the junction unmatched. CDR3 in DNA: TGTGCCAGCAGCCGCTTCGACAGGGGATCCTACGAGCAGTACTTC. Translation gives CASSRFDRGSYEQYF.

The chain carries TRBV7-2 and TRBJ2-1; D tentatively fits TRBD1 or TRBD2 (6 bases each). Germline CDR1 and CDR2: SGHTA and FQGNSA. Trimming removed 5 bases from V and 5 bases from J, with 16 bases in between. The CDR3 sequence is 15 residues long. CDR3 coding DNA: TGTGCCAGCAGCCCAGGGGCGGGGAGAAACAATGAGCAGTTCTTC. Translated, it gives CASSPGAGRNNEQFF.

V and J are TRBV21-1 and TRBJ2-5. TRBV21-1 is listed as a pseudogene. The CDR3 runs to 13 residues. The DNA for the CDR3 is TGTGCCAGCTTTAGAAGACCCCCAGAGACCCAGTACTTC. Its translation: CASFRRPPETQYF.

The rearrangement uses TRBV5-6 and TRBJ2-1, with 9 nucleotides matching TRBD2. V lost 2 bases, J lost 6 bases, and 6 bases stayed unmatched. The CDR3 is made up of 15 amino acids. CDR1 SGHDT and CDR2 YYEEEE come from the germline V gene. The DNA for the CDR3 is TGTGCCAGCAGCTTTAGCGGGGGTCCCCCCAATGAGCAGTTCTTC. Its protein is CASSFSGGPPNEQFF.

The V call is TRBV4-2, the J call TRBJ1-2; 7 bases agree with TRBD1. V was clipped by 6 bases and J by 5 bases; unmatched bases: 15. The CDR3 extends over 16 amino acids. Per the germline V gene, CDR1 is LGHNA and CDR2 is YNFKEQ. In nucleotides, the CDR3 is TGTGCCAGCAGACGCGAACAGACAGGGACGCGATATGGCTACACCTTC. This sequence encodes CASRREQTGTRYGYTF.

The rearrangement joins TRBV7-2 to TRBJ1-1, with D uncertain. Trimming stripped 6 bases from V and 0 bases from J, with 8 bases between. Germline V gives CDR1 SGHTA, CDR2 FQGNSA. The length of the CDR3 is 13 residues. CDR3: CASREGVNTEAFF. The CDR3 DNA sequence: TGTGCCAGCAGAGAAGGAGTGAACACTGAAGCTTTCTTT.

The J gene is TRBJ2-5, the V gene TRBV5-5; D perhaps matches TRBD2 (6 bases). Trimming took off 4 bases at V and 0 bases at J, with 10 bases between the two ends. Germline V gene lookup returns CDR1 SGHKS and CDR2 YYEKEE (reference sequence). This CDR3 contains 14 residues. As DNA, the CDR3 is TGTGCCAGCAGCCCGGAGGGGAACCAAGAGACCCAGTACTTC. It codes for CASSPEGNQETQYF.

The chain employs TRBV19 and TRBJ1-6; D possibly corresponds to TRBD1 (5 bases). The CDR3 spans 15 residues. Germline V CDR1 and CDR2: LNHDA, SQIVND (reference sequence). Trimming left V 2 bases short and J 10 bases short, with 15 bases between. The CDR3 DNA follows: TGTGCCAGTAGTATACAGGGAGAGATGGGGTCACCCCTCCACTTT. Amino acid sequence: CASSIQGEMGSPLHF.

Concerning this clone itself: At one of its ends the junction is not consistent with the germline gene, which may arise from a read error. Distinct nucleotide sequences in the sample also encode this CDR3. The CDR3 is CASSLGRGNTGELFF. In nucleotides, the CDR3 is TGTGCCAGCAGTTTAGGAAGGGGTAACACTGGGGAGCTGTTTTTT. The chain is built from TRBV27 and TRBJ2-2; the D gene is possibly TRBD1 (5 bases). CDR1 is MNHEY, CDR2 SMNVEV, per germline (reference sequence). This CDR3 has 15 residues.

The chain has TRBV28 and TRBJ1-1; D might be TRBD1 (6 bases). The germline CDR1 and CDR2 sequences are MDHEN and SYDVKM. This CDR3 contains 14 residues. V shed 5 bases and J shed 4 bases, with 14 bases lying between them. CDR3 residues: CASSLTGFGTEAFF. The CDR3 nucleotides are TGTGCCAGCAGTCTTACAGGGTTTGGCACTGAAGCTTTCTTT.

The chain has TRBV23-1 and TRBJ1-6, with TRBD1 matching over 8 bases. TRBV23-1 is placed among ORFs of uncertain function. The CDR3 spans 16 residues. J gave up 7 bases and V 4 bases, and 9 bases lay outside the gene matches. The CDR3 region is CASSPAPGTGNSPLHF. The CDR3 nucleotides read TGCGCCAGCAGTCCCGCACCCGGGACAGGAAATTCACCCCTCCACTTT.

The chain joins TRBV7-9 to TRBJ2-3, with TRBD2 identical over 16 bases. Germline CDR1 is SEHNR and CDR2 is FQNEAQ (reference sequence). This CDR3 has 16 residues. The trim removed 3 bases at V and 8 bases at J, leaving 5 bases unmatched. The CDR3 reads CASSLPGLAGGGTQYF. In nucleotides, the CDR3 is TGTGCCAGCAGCTTGCCGGGACTAGCGGGAGGGGGTACGCAGTATTTT. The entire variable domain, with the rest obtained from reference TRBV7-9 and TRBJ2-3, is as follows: DTGVSQNPRHKITKRGQNVTFRCDPISEHNRLYWYRQTLGQGPEFLTYFQNEAQLEKSRLLSDRFSAERPKGSFSTLEIQRTEQGDSAMYLCASSLPGLAGGGTQYFGPGTRLTVL.

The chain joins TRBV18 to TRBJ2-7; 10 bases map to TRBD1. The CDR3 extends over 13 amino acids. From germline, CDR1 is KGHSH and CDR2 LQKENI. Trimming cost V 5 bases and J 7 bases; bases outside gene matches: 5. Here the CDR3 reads CASSTGQGGEQYF. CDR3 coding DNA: TGTGCCAGCTCAACAGGACAGGGGGGAGAGCAGTACTTC. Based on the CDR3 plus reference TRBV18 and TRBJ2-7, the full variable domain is NAGVMQNPRHLVRRRGQEARLRCSPMKGHSHVYWYRQLPEEGLKFMVYLQKENIIDESGMPKERFSAEFPKEGPSILRIQQVVRGDSAAYFCASSTGQGGEQYFGPGTRLTVT.

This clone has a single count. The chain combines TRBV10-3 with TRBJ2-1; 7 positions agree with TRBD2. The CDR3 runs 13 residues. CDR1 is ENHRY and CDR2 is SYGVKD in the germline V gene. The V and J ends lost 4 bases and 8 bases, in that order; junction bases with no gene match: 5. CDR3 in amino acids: CAISGLAGDEQFF. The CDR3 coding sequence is TGTGCCATCAGTGGCCTGGCGGGAGATGAGCAGTTCTTC.

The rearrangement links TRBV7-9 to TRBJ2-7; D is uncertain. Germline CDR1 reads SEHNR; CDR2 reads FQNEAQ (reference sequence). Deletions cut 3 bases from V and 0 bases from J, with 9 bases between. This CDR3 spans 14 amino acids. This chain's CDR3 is CASSFGGASYEQYF. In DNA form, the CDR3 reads TGTGCCAGCAGCTTTGGCGGAGCCTCCTACGAGCAGTACTTC.

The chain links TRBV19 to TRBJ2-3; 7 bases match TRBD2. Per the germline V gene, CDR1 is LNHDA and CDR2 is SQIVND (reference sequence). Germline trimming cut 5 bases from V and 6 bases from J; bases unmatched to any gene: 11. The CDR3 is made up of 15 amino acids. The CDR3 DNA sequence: TGTGCCAGTAGTTCGGGGGGAGCAAGGGCGGATACGCAGTATTTT. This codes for CASSSGGARADTQYF. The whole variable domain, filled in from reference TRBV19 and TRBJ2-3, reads DGGITQSPKYLFRKEGQNVTLSCEQNLNHDAMYWYRQDPGQGLRLIYYSQIVNDFQKGDIAEGYSVSREKKESFPLTVTSAQKNPTAFYLCASSSGGARADTQYFGPGTRLTVL.

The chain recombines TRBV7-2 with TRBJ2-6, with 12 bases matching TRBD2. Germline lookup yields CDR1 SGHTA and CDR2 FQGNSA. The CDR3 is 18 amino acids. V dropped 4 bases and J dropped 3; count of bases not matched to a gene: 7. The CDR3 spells CASSSSGGAYLGANVLTF. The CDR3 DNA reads TGTGCCAGCAGCTCTAGCGGGGGGGCCTATCTTGGGGCCAACGTCCTGACTTTC.

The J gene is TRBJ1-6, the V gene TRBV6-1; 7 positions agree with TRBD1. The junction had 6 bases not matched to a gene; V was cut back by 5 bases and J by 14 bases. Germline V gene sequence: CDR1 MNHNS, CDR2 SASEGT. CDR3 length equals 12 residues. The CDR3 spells CASSTKDRSLHF. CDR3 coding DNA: TGTGCCAGCAGTACAAAGGACAGGTCCCTCCACTTT.

CDR3 amino acids: CASSLSGQGGYGYTF. The CDR3 DNA follows: TGCGCCAGCAGCTTGTCAGGGCAAGGCGGGTATGGCTACACCTTC. The chain employs TRBV5-1 and TRBJ1-2; a possible D gene is TRBD1 (5 bases). Trimming stripped 1 base from V and 5 bases from J, with 15 bases between. The germline CDR1 and CDR2 sequences are SGHRS and YFSETQ. The CDR3 has 15 amino acids.

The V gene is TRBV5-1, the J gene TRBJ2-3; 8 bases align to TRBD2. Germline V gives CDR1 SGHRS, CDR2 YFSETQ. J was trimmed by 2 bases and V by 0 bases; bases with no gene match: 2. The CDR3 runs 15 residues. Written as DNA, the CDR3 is TGCGCCAGCAGCTTGGCCGGGGGGGTCACAGATACGCAGTATTTT. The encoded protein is CASSLAGGVTDTQYF.

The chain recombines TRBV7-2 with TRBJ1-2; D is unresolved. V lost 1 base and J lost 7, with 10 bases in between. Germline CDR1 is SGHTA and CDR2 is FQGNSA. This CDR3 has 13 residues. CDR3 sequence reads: CASSLVWGRGYTF. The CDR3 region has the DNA TGTGCCAGCAGCTTAGTTTGGGGTCGTGGCTACACCTTC.

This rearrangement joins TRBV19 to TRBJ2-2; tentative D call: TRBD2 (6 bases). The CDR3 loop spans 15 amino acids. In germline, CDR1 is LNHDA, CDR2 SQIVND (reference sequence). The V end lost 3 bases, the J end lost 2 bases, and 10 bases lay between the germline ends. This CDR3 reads CASSIGTSNTGELFF. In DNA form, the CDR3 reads TGTGCCAGTAGTATCGGGACTTCTAACACCGGGGAGCTGTTTTTT.

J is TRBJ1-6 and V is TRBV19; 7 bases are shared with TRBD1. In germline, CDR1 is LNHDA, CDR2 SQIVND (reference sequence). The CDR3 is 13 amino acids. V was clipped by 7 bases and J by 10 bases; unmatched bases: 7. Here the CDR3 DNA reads TGTGCCAGTACCGAGACAGGGAGCTCACCCCTCCACTTT. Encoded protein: CASTETGSSPLHF.

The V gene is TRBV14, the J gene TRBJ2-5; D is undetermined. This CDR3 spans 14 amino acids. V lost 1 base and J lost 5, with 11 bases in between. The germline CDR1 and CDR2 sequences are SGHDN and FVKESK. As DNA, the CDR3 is TGTGCCAGCAGCCAAGTCTCTGGGCGGGAGACCCAGTACTTC. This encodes CASSQVSGRETQYF. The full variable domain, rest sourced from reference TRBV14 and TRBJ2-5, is EAGVTQFPSHSVIEKGQTVTLRCDPISGHDNLYWYRRVMGKEIKFLLHFVKESKQDESGMPNNRFLAERTGGTYSTLKVQPAELEDSGVYFCASSQVSGRETQYFGPGTRLLVL.

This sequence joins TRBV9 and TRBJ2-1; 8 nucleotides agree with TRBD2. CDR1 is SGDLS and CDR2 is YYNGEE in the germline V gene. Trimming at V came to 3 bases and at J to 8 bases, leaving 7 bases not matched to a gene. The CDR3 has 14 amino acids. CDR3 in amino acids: CASSASGSTDEQFF. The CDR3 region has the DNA TGTGCCAGCAGCGCGAGCGGGAGTACGGATGAGCAGTTCTTC.

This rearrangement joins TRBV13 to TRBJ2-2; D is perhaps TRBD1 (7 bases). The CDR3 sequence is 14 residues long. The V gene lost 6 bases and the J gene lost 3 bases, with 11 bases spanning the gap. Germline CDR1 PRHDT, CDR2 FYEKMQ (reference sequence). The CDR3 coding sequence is TGTGCCAGCAGGAGCAGGGGGGACACCGGGGAGCTGTTTTTT. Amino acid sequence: CASRSRGDTGELFF.

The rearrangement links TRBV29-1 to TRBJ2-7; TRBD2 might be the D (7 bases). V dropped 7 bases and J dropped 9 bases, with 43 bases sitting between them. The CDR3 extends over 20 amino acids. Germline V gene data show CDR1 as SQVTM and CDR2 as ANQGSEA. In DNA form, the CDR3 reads TGCAGCGCCGAAGCCCCCACTAGCGTAGGACAGAGAAGGCTGCCGCGTGGGCAGTACTTC. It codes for CSAEAPTSVGQRRLPRGQYF.

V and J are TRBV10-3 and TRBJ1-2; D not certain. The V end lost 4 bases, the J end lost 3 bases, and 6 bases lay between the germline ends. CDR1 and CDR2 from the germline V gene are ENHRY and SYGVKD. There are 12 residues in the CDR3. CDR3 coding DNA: TGTGCCATCAGTGGTGGTGACTATGGCTACACCTTC. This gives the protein CAISGGDYGYTF.